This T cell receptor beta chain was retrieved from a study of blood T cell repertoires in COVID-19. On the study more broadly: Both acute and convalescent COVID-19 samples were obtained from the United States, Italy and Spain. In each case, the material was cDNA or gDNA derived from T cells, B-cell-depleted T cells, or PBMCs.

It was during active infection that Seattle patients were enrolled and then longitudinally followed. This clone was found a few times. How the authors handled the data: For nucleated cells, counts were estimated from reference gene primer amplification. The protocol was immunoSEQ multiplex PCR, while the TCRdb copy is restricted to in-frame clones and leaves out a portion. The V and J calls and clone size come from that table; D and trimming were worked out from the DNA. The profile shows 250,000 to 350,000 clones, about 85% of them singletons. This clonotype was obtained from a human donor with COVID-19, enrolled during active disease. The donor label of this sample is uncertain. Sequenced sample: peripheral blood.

The CDR3 DNA reads TGTGCCAGTAGTCGGACTAGCGATGTCAAAAACATTCAGTACTTC. This encodes CASSRTSDVKNIQYF. V is TRBV19 and J is TRBJ2-4; TRBD2 aligns across 9 bases. Trimming removed 5 bases from V and 3 bases from J; junction bases left unmatched: 5. Germline lookup yields CDR1 LNHDA and CDR2 SQIVND (reference sequence). The CDR3 sequence is 15 residues long.